These 25 T cell receptor beta chains share one sample of origin, sequenced in a study of blood T cell repertoires in COVID-19. Generated by immunoSEQ multiplex PCR, the TCRdb table keeps only in-frame clones and is missing some. The profile shows fewer than 300,000 clones, about four fifths of them singletons. The sequenced sample consisted of peripheral blood. The receptors derive from a woman between 18 and 29 years old with acute or convalescent COVID-19.

V is TRBV27 and J is TRBJ1-2; unclear D gene. CDR3 length equals 13 residues. Germline V gene lookup returns CDR1 MNHEY and CDR2 SMNVEV (reference sequence). Trimming pared 7 bases from V and 0 bases from J, leaving 9 bases between. The CDR3 protein is CASTRGTNYGYTF. CDR3 DNA: TGTGCCAGCACCCGCGGAACTAACTATGGCTACACCTTC.

The CDR3 reads CASSSLLSGANVLTF. CDR3 DNA sequence: TGTGCCAGCAGTTCCCTCCTCTCTGGGGCCAACGTCCTGACTTTC. This chain connects TRBV27 to TRBJ2-6; no clear D gene. Germline V lookup: CDR1 MNHEY, CDR2 SMNVEV (reference sequence). The CDR3 covers 15 residues. V lost 4 bases, J lost 0 bases, and 7 bases lay in between.

This clone was counted between two and nine times. The CDR3 nucleotides are TGTGCCAGCAGCAAGAGTAATTCCTACGAGCAGTACTTC. This gives the protein CASSKSNSYEQYF. This chain uses TRBV7-2 with TRBJ2-7; D call uncertain. Germline V gene sequence: CDR1 SGHTA, CDR2 FQGNSA. V gave up 5 bases and J gave up 1 base, with 9 bases separating them. This CDR3 has 13 residues.

The chain combines TRBV30 with TRBJ2-7, with a tentative D call TRBD2 (6 bases). CDR3 size: 14 residues. V was clipped by 3 bases and J by 1 base, with 13 bases between them. The V gene's germline CDR1 is GTSNPN and CDR2 SVGIG (reference sequence). Here the CDR3 reads CAWSLAVRSYEQYF. CDR3 sequence (DNA): TGTGCCTGGAGCTTAGCGGTTCGTTCCTACGAGCAGTACTTC.

The chain links TRBV7-3 to TRBJ2-2; D possibly corresponds to TRBD1 (7 bases). The CDR3 runs 17 residues. V lost 5 bases, J lost 0 bases, and 16 bases lay in between. Looked up from germline, CDR1 is SGHTA and CDR2 is FQGTGA. For the CDR3, the DNA is TGTGCCAGCAGCCCCTCAGGGGGGTGGGCGAACACCGGGGAGCTGTTTTTT. This translates into CASSPSGGWANTGELFF.

The rearrangement uses TRBV28 and TRBJ1-6; maybe TRBD1 (5 bases). This CDR3 is built from 17 residues. The V and J ends lost 1 base and 4 bases respectively, with 14 bases between them. The germline gives CDR1 MDHEN, CDR2 SYDVKM. The CDR3 sequence is CASSLYSDRYYNSPLHF. CDR3 nucleotides: TGTGCCAGCAGTTTATATTCCGACAGATATTATAATTCACCCCTCCACTTT.

This clone has only one observation. The chain uses TRBV29-1 and TRBJ1-1; D unresolved. The CDR3 contains 12 residues. Germline CDR1 and CDR2: SQVTM and ANQGSEA. V dropped 1 base and J dropped 5 bases, with 8 bases sitting between them. The CDR3 is CSVEAGHTEAFF. CDR3 coding DNA: TGCAGCGTTGAAGCAGGCCATACTGAAGCTTTCTTT.

This clone came up once. The CDR3 region is CASRSGGAYEQYF. In nucleotides, the CDR3 is TGTGCCAGCAGGAGCGGGGGAGCCTACGAGCAGTACTTC. The rearrangement joins TRBV28 to TRBJ2-7; TRBD2 matches 8 bases. CDR1 is MDHEN and CDR2 is SYDVKM in the germline V gene. The CDR3 spans 13 residues. Trimming at V came to 6 bases and at J to 2 bases, leaving 3 bases not matched to a gene. The entire variable domain, with the rest obtained from reference TRBV28 and TRBJ2-7, is as follows: DVKVTQSSRYLVKRTGEKVFLECVQDMDHENMFWYRQDPGLGLRLIYFSYDVKMKEKGDIPEGYSVSREKKERFSLILESASTNQTSMYLCASRSGGAYEQYFGPGTRLTVT.

Concerning this clone itself: The junction differs from germline at one of its ends, possibly a read error. The rearrangement joins TRBV6-1 to TRBJ2-2, with 14 bases identical to TRBD2. Germline V lookup: CDR1 MNHNS, CDR2 SASEGT. This CDR3 is built from 17 residues. CDR3 DNA: TGTGCCAGCAGTGGGGGACTAGCGGGAGCGAAGACCGGGGAGCTGTTTTTT. This encodes CASSGGLAGAKTGELFF.

The chain has TRBV28 and TRBJ1-1; unclear D gene. Germline V gene data show CDR1 as MDHEN and CDR2 as SYDVKM. Trimming removed 2 bases at V and 11 bases at J, with 15 bases between. The CDR3 runs to 13 residues. CDR3 DNA sequence: TGTGCCAGCAGTTTAGGAGGTCAGCCGGCGGCTTTCTTT. As protein: CASSLGGQPAAFF.

V usage is TRBV4-3 and J usage is TRBJ2-7, with 11 bases lining up with TRBD2. Trimming cost V 1 base and J 5 bases; bases outside gene matches: 7. The CDR3 has 16 residues. From germline, CDR1 is LGHNA and CDR2 YSLEER. In DNA, the CDR3 is TGCGCCAGCAGCCAAGGTTGGCCTAGCGGGAGGAACGAGCAGTACTTC. This codes for CASSQGWPSGRNEQYF.

The J gene is TRBJ2-5, the V gene TRBV28; D is unresolved. With 3 bases removed from V and 4 bases from J, the gap between germline ends came to 9 bases. The CDR3 is 13 residues long. Germline V gene sequence: CDR1 MDHEN, CDR2 SYDVKM. CDR3 residues: CASSLRSPETQYF. CDR3 in DNA: TGTGCCAGCAGTTTGAGATCCCCAGAGACCCAGTACTTC.

On this clone: Other DNA sequences in the sample encode the same CDR3. The chain uses TRBV3-1 (or the pseudogene TRBV3-2) and TRBJ2-7; 7 nucleotides line up with TRBD2. Germline V gene lookup returns CDR1 LGHDT and CDR2 YNNKEL (reference sequence). The V and J ends lost 3 bases and 2 bases, in that order; junction bases with no gene match: 4. CDR3 length equals 14 residues. DNA for the CDR3: TGTGCCAGCAGCCAGGGAGGGTCTCCCTACGAGCAGTACTTC. Amino acid sequence: CASSQGGSPYEQYF.

The J gene is TRBJ2-7, the V gene TRBV12-5; 7 bases fit TRBD1. This CDR3 has 12 residues. Germline CDR1 and CDR2: LGHNT and FRNRAP. The J segment lost 6 bases and the V segment lost 4 bases, leaving 3 bases of the junction unmatched. Here the CDR3 reads CASGYRGAEQYF. CDR3 in DNA: TGTGCTAGTGGTTACAGGGGTGCCGAGCAGTACTTC. The entire variable domain, with the rest obtained from reference TRBV12-5 and TRBJ2-7, is as follows: DARVTQTPRHKVTEMGQEVTMRCQPILGHNTVFWYRQTMMQGLELLAYFRNRAPLDDSGMPKDRFSAEMPDATLATLKIQPSEPRDSAVYFCASGYRGAEQYFGPGTRLTVT.

V usage is TRBV7-3 and J usage is TRBJ2-7; weak D call: TRBD2 (6 bases). The CDR3 has 13 amino acids. Trimming removed 2 bases from V and 6 bases from J, with 11 bases in between. Germline values: CDR1 SGHTA, CDR2 FQGTGA. The CDR3 region is CASSLSAGSEQYF. In DNA form, the CDR3 reads TGTGCCAGCAGCTTATCGGCGGGGTCCGAGCAGTACTTC.

The count of this clone is one. The gene calls are TRBV29-1 and TRBJ1-2, with D perhaps TRBD1 (6 bases). The CDR3 is 14 amino acids. Trimming removed 3 bases from V and 3 bases from J, with 14 bases in between. Germline lookup yields CDR1 SQVTM and CDR2 ANQGSEA. The CDR3 nucleotides read TGCAGCGTTGAGGGGGCCAGCTGGGACTATGGCTACACCTTC. Translated: CSVEGASWDYGYTF. Drawing the rest from reference TRBV29-1 and TRBJ1-2, the complete variable domain is SAVISQKPSRDICQRGTSLTIQCQVDSQVTMMFWYRQQPGQSLTLIATANQGSEATYESGFVIDKFPISRPNLTFSTLTVSNMSPEDSSIYLCSVEGASWDYGYTFGSGTRLTVV.

This rearrangement joins TRBV12-3 or TRBV12-4 to TRBJ1-1, with TRBD1 matching over 7 bases. CDR3 length equals 12 residues. Trimming cost V 7 bases and J 7 bases; bases outside gene matches: 6. In nucleotides, the CDR3 is TGTGCCAGCACCATGACAGGGAGTGAAGCTTTCTTT. This gives the protein CASTMTGSEAFF.

Of note for this clone: At one end, the junction sequence differs from germline, possibly due to a read error. V usage is TRBV2 and J usage is TRBJ1-1; 7 nucleotides align to TRBD1. The germline V gene encodes CDR1 SNHLY and CDR2 FYNNEI. This CDR3 comprises 10 residues. The CDR3: CASSREGAHF. The CDR3 DNA reads as TGTGCCAGCAGCCGGGAGGGGGCGCATTTT.

The genes are TRBV19 and TRBJ2-3; a weak D match, TRBD2 (6 bases). V was trimmed by 4 bases and J by 4 bases, leaving 18 bases between them. This CDR3 has 16 amino acids. In germline, CDR1 is LNHDA, CDR2 SQIVND (reference sequence). CDR3 in DNA: TGTGCCAGTAGTACCGATGGGGGGAATGTCGCAGATACGCAGTATTTT. This sequence encodes CASSTDGGNVADTQYF.

V and J are TRBV3-1 (or the pseudogene TRBV3-2) and TRBJ2-5; 7 bases agree with TRBD1. Germline V gives CDR1 LGHDT, CDR2 YNNKEL (reference sequence). This CDR3 is built from 18 residues. The J segment lost 3 bases and the V segment lost 1 base, leaving 14 bases of the junction unmatched. The CDR3 spells CASSQVIFWDRNKETQYF. Here the CDR3 DNA reads TGTGCCAGCAGCCAAGTGATTTTTTGGGACAGAAATAAAGAGACCCAGTACTTC.

The CDR3 nucleotides read TGTGCCACCAGTGGGGCCCTTGGGCTGCAGGGGACAAATGAGCAGTTCTTC. The encoded protein is CATSGALGLQGTNEQFF. The chain recombines TRBV24-1 with TRBJ2-1; D perhaps matches TRBD1 (6 bases). Trimming left V 5 bases short and J 7 bases short, with 23 bases between. CDR1 KGHDR and CDR2 SFDVKD come from the germline V gene. This CDR3 is built from 17 residues.

This clone was detected once. The chain recombines TRBV7-2 with TRBJ2-7; TRBD1 agrees at 7 bases. CDR1 SGHTA and CDR2 FQGNSA come from the germline V gene. CDR3 length: 14 residues. V dropped 5 bases and J dropped 4; count of bases not matched to a gene: 8. The CDR3 protein is CASSVSGTAYEQYF. CDR3 nucleotide sequence: TGTGCCAGCAGCGTATCCGGGACAGCGTACGAGCAGTACTTC. The full variable domain, with the rest looked up from reference TRBV7-2 and TRBJ2-7, is GAGVSQSPSNKVTEKGKDVELRCDPISGHTALYWYRQSLGQGLEFLIYFQGNSAPDKSGLPSDRFSAERTGGSVSTLTIQRTQQEDSAVYLCASSVSGTAYEQYFGPGTRLTVT.

The genes are TRBV27 and TRBJ1-1, with 7 bases fitting TRBD1. This CDR3 is 14 amino acids long. The V segment lost 5 bases and the J segment 0 bases; nucleotides outside the gene matches: 3. Germline V CDR1 and CDR2: MNHEY, SMNVEV (reference sequence). The CDR3: CASSKTGMNTEAFF. The CDR3 coding sequence is TGTGCCAGCAGTAAGACAGGGATGAACACTGAAGCTTTCTTT.

This clone came up a few times. This rearrangement joins TRBV6-2 or TRBV6-3 to TRBJ2-5; 8 bases match TRBD1. Germline CDR1 is MNHEY and CDR2 is SVGEGT. The length of the CDR3 is 17 residues. The V gene end was trimmed by 4 bases and the J gene end by 0 bases; junction bases not matched to a gene: 10. This CDR3 is CASSSGTGQLYQETQYF. DNA of the CDR3: TGTGCCAGCAGTTCCGGGACAGGCCAGCTTTACCAAGAGACCCAGTACTTC.

This clone turned up a few times. The rearrangement uses TRBV4-2 and TRBJ1-5; D is perhaps TRBD1 (6 bases). Trimming removed 3 bases at V and 5 bases at J, with 20 bases between. Per germline, CDR1 LGHNA and CDR2 YNFKEQ. The CDR3 has 17 amino acids. The CDR3 is CASSQWDTRGADQPQHF. The CDR3 bases are TGTGCCAGCAGCCAGTGGGACACCAGAGGAGCGGATCAGCCCCAGCATTTT.